These 7 T cell receptor beta chains were all obtained from the same sample, sequenced in a study of shared clonotypes between healthy human individuals. Profiling relied on immunoSEQ multiplex PCR, and the TCRdb table lists in-frame clones only, not all of them. The table records about 2.3 million clones, 85% to 95% of them present only once. The specimen was naive CD4+ T cells from PBMCs. Subset reported: CD45RA+ positively selected. These receptors came from a man in his late teens or twenties in good health. Some clones in this sample may be carry-over from other donors' samples.

V gene TRBV18 combines with J gene TRBJ1-1; no clear D. CDR3 length equals 14 residues. V lost 4 bases to trimming and J lost 4 bases, with 13 bases between them. Germline V gives CDR1 KGHSH, CDR2 LQKENI. For the CDR3, the DNA is TGTGCCAGCTCACTCACTCTCGCCAGCACTGAAGCTTTCTTT. It encodes CASSLTLASTEAFF.

This chain joins TRBV7-2 and TRBJ2-2; 13 bases agree with TRBD2. CDR3 length: 18 amino acids. The J segment lost 5 bases and the V segment lost 1 base, leaving 7 bases of the junction unmatched. Germline CDR1 and CDR2: SGHTA and FQGNSA. The CDR3 DNA is TGTGCCAGCAGCTTAGGACTAGCGGGAGGCTGGGGGACCGGGGAGCTGTTTTTT. It translates to CASSLGLAGGWGTGELFF.

This chain connects TRBV6-1 to TRBJ2-6, with D possibly matching TRBD1 (6 bases). Germline values: CDR1 MNHNS, CDR2 SASEGT. Trimming took 5 bases from V and 5 from J, leaving 13 bases between them. The CDR3 loop spans 15 amino acids. The CDR3 here is CASSSQGSWANVLTF. DNA for the CDR3: TGTGCCAGCAGTTCACAGGGTTCATGGGCCAACGTCCTGACTTTC.

Worth noting for this clone: The same CDR3 is also encoded by other DNA sequences in this sample. The rearrangement uses TRBV27 and TRBJ1-2; D call uncertain. V lost 3 bases and J 1 base, leaving 6 bases between the germline ends. From germline, CDR1 is MNHEY and CDR2 SMNVEV (reference sequence). The CDR3 is 13 amino acids. The CDR3 DNA follows: TGTGCCAGCAGTTTCCGGGGTAACTATGGCTACACCTTC. Its translation: CASSFRGNYGYTF.

This chain uses TRBV5-4 with TRBJ2-5; D is ambiguous. This CDR3 has 14 residues. The ends were cut back, 6 bases at V and 1 base at J, with 13 bases in the middle. Germline CDR1 and CDR2: SGHNT and YYREEE (reference sequence). The CDR3: CASKSSSLQETQYF. Written as DNA, the CDR3 is TGTGCCAGCAAGTCGTCCAGCCTCCAAGAGACCCAGTACTTC.

About this clone: The sample has other DNA sequences that encode this CDR3 too. This chain joins TRBV14 and TRBJ2-3; D is unresolved. Trimming stripped 6 bases from V and 6 bases from J, with 7 bases between. The CDR3 covers 11 residues. Germline V gene sequence: CDR1 SGHDN, CDR2 FVKESK. In DNA form, the CDR3 reads TGTGCCAGCAGTCACACGGATACGCAGTATTTT. Residues: CASSHTDTQYF.

This rearrangement joins TRBV18 to TRBJ2-7; 8 nucleotides agree with TRBD1. V gave up 3 bases and J gave up 0 bases; unmatched junction bases: 4. Germline CDR1 is KGHSH and CDR2 is LQKENI. The CDR3 is made up of 15 amino acids. This CDR3 is CASSPTGQGSYEQYF. DNA for the CDR3: TGTGCCAGCTCACCTACAGGACAGGGCTCCTACGAGCAGTACTTC.